The rows below give T cell receptor beta chains drawn from one sample of a study of prognosis after radiotherapy for stage I lung cancer. TCRdb re-analysed the multiplex PCR reads in MiXCR, keeping a single row per CDR3 protein. The profile shows more than 15,000 distinct CDR3 sequences, approximately 50% of them singletons. Here the sequenced sample was PBMCs, taken before or after stereotactic body radiation therapy (not recorded which). These receptors were obtained from a donor aged 50 or older with non-small cell lung cancer. Each CDR3 is given with its conserved first and last residue. D genes are given only for firm matches. Expanded clones get a size class; other rows say once, few or many, or leave the size out.

V,J,size,D,DNA,CDR3
TRBV7-2,TRBJ1-1,.,.,TGTGCCAGCAGCCCATACACTGAAGCTTTCTTT,CASSPYTEAFF
TRBV20-1,TRBJ1-1,medium-sized,TRBD1,TGCAGTGCTAGGGACAGGGGGCAATCACGCTACGAAGCTTTCTTT,CSARDRGQSRYEAFF
TRBV6-1,TRBJ2-7,many,TRBD1,TGTGCCAGCAGCGAGGGACAGGCGATTTTCTCCTACGAGCAGTACTTC,CASSEGQAIFSYEQYF
TRBV2,TRBJ2-2,medium-sized,TRBD2,TGTGCCAGCAAAGATAGCGGGGCGAACACCGGGGAGCTGTTTTTT,CASKDSGANTGELFF
TRBV7-2,TRBJ2-1,.,.,TGTGCCAGCAGCTTAATATCTACCGCTAGGGGGGAGCAGTTCTTC,CASSLISTARGEQFF
TRBV25-1,TRBJ1-2,.,.,TGTGCCAGCATGGCGTGGACCCTAGGGGGCTACACCTTC,CASMAWTLGGYTF
TRBV25-1,TRBJ1-2,many,.,TGTGCCAGCAGCCAGGGACGAATCTATGGCTACACCTTC,CASSQGRIYGYTF
TRBV18,TRBJ2-7,.,TRBD1,TGTGCCAGCTCACTGGGGACAGTGGTGGAGCAGTACTTC,CASSLGTVVEQYF
TRBV28,TRBJ2-7,.,.,TGTGCCAGCAGCCTGGGACAGACTAGGGAGCAGTACTTC,CASSLGQTREQYF
TRBV20-1,TRBJ1-2,medium-sized,.,TGCAGTGCTCGGGGGCCGGACAGCCTCCTCACGGGCTACACCTTC,CSARGPDSLLTGYTF
TRBV11-2,TRBJ2-1,medium-sized,TRBD2,TGTGCCAGCAGCTTAGATCGACTAGCGGGAGCCTACAATGAGCAGTTCTTC,CASSLDRLAGAYNEQFF
TRBV12-3/TRBV12-4,TRBJ2-3,.,.,TGTGCCAGCGGGGCGATAGATACGCAGTATTTT,CASGAIDTQYF
TRBV5-6,TRBJ1-2,many,.,TGTGCCAGCAGCTTGGGTCAGGTCTATGGCTACACCTTC,CASSLGQVYGYTF
TRBV5-1,TRBJ2-5,many,TRBD2,TGCGCCAGCAGCTTGACGGGACTACCCAAAGAGACCCAGTACTTC,CASSLTGLPKETQYF
TRBV9,TRBJ2-7,many,.,TGTGCCAGCAGCCCGAAGGTCCAGGGCCACTACGAGCAGTACTTC,CASSPKVQGHYEQYF
TRBV3-1,TRBJ1-6,.,.,TGTGCCAGCAGCCGTATCGGGACGGGCTTTAATTCACCCCTCCACTTT,CASSRIGTGFNSPLHF
TRBV19,TRBJ2-3,.,.,TGTGCCAGTAGTATAGGTCGCACAGATACGCAGTATTTT,CASSIGRTDTQYF
TRBV5-1,TRBJ2-1,.,.,TGCACCAGCAGCACCTTCAATGAGCAGTTCTTC,CTSSTFNEQFF
TRBV12-3/TRBV12-4,TRBJ2-7,once,TRBD2,TGTGCCAGCAGCCTTAGCGGGAGCCACTACGAGCAGTACTTC,CASSLSGSHYEQYF
TRBV15,TRBJ2-5,many,TRBD2,TGTGCCACCAGCGAGGAGCTAGCGGGAGGGGAGACCCAGTACTTC,CATSEELAGGETQYF
TRBV11-1,TRBJ1-1,few,TRBD1,TGTGCCAGCAGCCCTCTTGGGGGACAGGGTTCGAACACTGAAGCTTTCTTT,CASSPLGGQGSNTEAFF
TRBV6-9,TRBJ2-3,.,.,TGTGCCAGCAGTTACTCGAAGGCAGGTGGCACAGATACGCAGTATTTT,CASSYSKAGGTDTQYF
TRBV11-2,TRBJ1-3,.,.,TGTGCCAGCAGCCCGCGAGGGGGGCGAAACACCATATATTTT,CASSPRGGRNTIYF
TRBV20-1,TRBJ2-7,.,TRBD2,TGCAGTGCTAGCATTGGACTGGCGGGAGGGGCCTACGAGCAGTACTTC,CSASIGLAGGAYEQYF
TRBV6-4,TRBJ2-2,.,TRBD2,TGTGCCAGCAGTTACTCCGGGGGGTGGAGGACCGGGGAGCTGTTTTTT,CASSYSGGWRTGELFF
TRBV3-1,TRBJ2-7,many,.,TGTGCCAGCAGCCAACAATGGAGCTCCTACGAGCAGTACTTC,CASSQQWSSYEQYF
TRBV19,TRBJ2-7,many,TRBD1,TGTGCCAGTAGCCCTAGAGGGGGGACAGGGGGCTACGAGCAGTACTTC,CASSPRGGTGGYEQYF
TRBV2,TRBJ2-1,.,TRBD2,TGTGCCAGCATGACTAGCTCGAACAATGAGCAGTTCTTC,CASMTSSNNEQFF
TRBV11-2,TRBJ2-7,many,TRBD2,TGTGCCAGCAGCCCTAGAGCTAGCGGGAGTCTCGAGCAGTACTTC,CASSPRASGSLEQYF
TRBV7-8,TRBJ1-6,medium-sized,.,TGTGCCAGCAGCTTAGAGGGTTTGGGTTCACCCCTCCACTTT,CASSLEGLGSPLHF
TRBV6-9,TRBJ2-7,.,.,TGTGCCAGCAGTTACTCCCCTGGGGGAACATGCTCCTACGAGCAGTACTTC,CASSYSPGGTCSYEQYF
TRBV28,TRBJ1-2,.,.,TGTGCCAGCAGTCCGGGACAACAAACTGTAGGCTACACCTTC,CASSPGQQTVGYTF
TRBV19,TRBJ2-7,.,.,TGTGCCAGTAGTATAGAATCAGGGGTCGAGCAGTACTTC,CASSIESGVEQYF
TRBV28,TRBJ1-2,.,.,TGTGTCAGACGAACCGGGTCGTCGGGCGAATGGGGCTACACCTTC,CVRRTGSSGEWGYTF
TRBV28,TRBJ1-1,many,.,TGTGCCAGCAGTTTGACAGTTCTCAAGAACACTGAAGCTTTCTTT,CASSLTVLKNTEAFF
TRBV29-1,TRBJ2-7,.,.,TGCAGCTCCGTACAGGTGGTCGATCAGTACTTC,CSSVQVVDQYF
TRBV9,TRBJ1-1,medium-sized,.,TGTGCCAGCAGCCCGGTTCAGGGATGGGCTTTCTTT,CASSPVQGWAFF
TRBV20-1,TRBJ1-4,many,.,TGCAGTCTTCGGAGGAGGTTATCGAGGGATGAAAAACTGTTTTTT,CSLRRRLSRDEKLFF
TRBV24-1,TRBJ2-3,.,.,TGTGCCACCAGTGTTGGCCAGTGTGCGAGCACAGATACGCAGTATTTT,CATSVGQCASTDTQYF
TRBV5-1,TRBJ2-3,medium-sized,.,TGCGCCAGCAGCGTTTGGGGGCAGAAAACAGATACGCAGTATTTT,CASSVWGQKTDTQYF
TRBV5-1,TRBJ2-3,.,TRBD2,TGCGCCAGCAGCTTGGCCCTAGCGGGATTGGATACGCAGTATTTT,CASSLALAGLDTQYF
TRBV12-5,TRBJ1-2,medium-sized,TRBD1,TGTGCTAGTGTCGCGGACAGGGCGTATGGCTACACCTTC,CASVADRAYGYTF
TRBV10-2,TRBJ2-7,many,TRBD1,TGCGCCAGCAAATTCCGGGACAGGGGCTCCTACGAGCAGTACTTC,CASKFRDRGSYEQYF
TRBV5-1,TRBJ1-2,.,.,TGCGCCAGCAGCTTGGCGCCAGGGAGTCCCTATGGCTACACCTTC,CASSLAPGSPYGYTF
TRBV6-1,TRBJ1-2,once,.,TGTGCCAGCAGTGACTCCCCGACACTCCGGTTTCGTGGCTACACCTTC,CASSDSPTLRFRGYTF
TRBV7-9,TRBJ2-1,.,TRBD2,TGTGCCAGCAGCGTAACTAGCGGGGGCCTTAATGAGCAGTTCTTC,CASSVTSGGLNEQFF
TRBV12-3/TRBV12-4,TRBJ1-5,.,TRBD1,TGTGCCAGCACCCAAGGGGGACAGCCCAATCAGCCCCAGCATTTT,CASTQGGQPNQPQHF
TRBV5-5,TRBJ2-3,.,TRBD2,TGTGCCAGCAGCCCCAGTATCCTAGCGGGACCTAGCACAGATACTCATTATTTT,CASSPSILAGPSTDTHYF
TRBV14,TRBJ1-2,many,.,TGTGCCAGCAGCCAGAGAATTGGGACGGCTAACTATGGCTACACCTTC,CASSQRIGTANYGYTF
TRBV11-2,TRBJ2-1,once,TRBD1,TGTGCCAGCAGCGTTCAGGGACAGGGGGCTTACAATGAGCAGTTCTTC,CASSVQGQGAYNEQFF
TRBV6-2/TRBV6-3,TRBJ1-2,.,.,TGTGCCAGCAGTCGGTGGGGGGACTGTGGCTACACCTTC,CASSRWGDCGYTF
TRBV3-1,TRBJ1-2,.,.,TGTGCCAGCAGCCAAGATCCCGACTATGGCTACACCTTC,CASSQDPDYGYTF
TRBV5-6,TRBJ2-6,many,.,TGTGCCAGCAGTAAGGACGGGGGATCTGGGGCCAACGTCCTGACTTTC,CASSKDGGSGANVLTF
TRBV7-9,TRBJ1-6,.,TRBD1,TGTGCCAGCAGCGATTGCAGGGGGTCTAATTCACCCCTCCACTTT,CASSDCRGSNSPLHF
TRBV20-1,TRBJ2-5,.,.,TGCAGTGCTAGGGTGCCGGGTTTTGGGAAAGAGCCCCAGTACTTC,CSARVPGFGKEPQYF